This TCR beta chain is drawn from a study of shared clonotypes between healthy human individuals. Study results and caveats: Non-shared clonotypes had lower generation probabilities than those shared by all four donors.

This clone was seen only once. Its antigen is as yet unknown. Per the original data handling: Filtering differed for immunoSEQ, which gave only junction sequences without quality scores. The repertoire was sequenced with immunoSEQ multiplex PCR; TCRdb's copy has only in-frame clones and lacks some. V, J and clone size are taken as reported in that table, and D and trimming were inferred from the DNA itself. The table has more than 2 million clones, about 94% seen once. Germline assignment: CDR1 MNHNY and CDR2 SVGAGI (reference sequence). The CDR3 consists of 13 residues. Trimming pared 0 bases from V and 5 bases from J, leaving 5 bases between. Nashville, Tennessee was home to all donors, who were Caucasian adults. A split of CD4+ cells into CD45RA+ naive and CD45RA-negative memory subsets was performed.

The rearrangement uses TRBV6-6 and TRBJ1-5; D gene unclear. The TCR comes from a young man in good health. Sequencing was carried out using naive CD4+ T cells sorted from blood. Subset meaning: CD45RA+ positively selected. CDR3 sequence (DNA): TGTGCCAGCAGTTACTCGATTGATCAGCCCCAGCATTTT. This translates into CASSYSIDQPQHF.